Following are 14 T cell receptor beta chains from one sample sequenced in a study of blood T cell repertoires in COVID-19. The assay was immunoSEQ multiplex PCR, and TCRdb's table has in-frame clones only and misses some. Among 150,000 to 200,000 clones listed, 85% to 90% were seen once. Sequenced sample: peripheral blood. These receptor sequences come from a human donor in a cohort sampled during active COVID-19.

The chain employs TRBV30 and TRBJ1-3; D gene uncertain. The CDR3 is 12 residues long. Looked up from germline, CDR1 is GTSNPN and CDR2 is SVGIG (reference sequence). Trimming shortened V by 5 bases and J by 8 bases, and 13 bases separated the two germline ends. The CDR3 DNA reads as TGTGCCTGGGGTCGGGTCCCCGACACCATATATTTT. Its translation: CAWGRVPDTIYF.

This chain joins TRBV4-1 and TRBJ2-7; TRBD1 aligns across 7 bases. CDR1 is MGHRA and CDR2 is YSYEKL in the germline V gene. J lost 1 base, V lost 0 bases, and 3 bases had no gene match. CDR3 length equals 15 residues. The CDR3, as DNA: TGCGCCAGCAGCCAAGAGCGGACAGGTTCCTACGAGCAGTACTTC. Translating gives CASSQERTGSYEQYF.

This sequence joins TRBV28 and TRBJ1-1, with TRBD1 as a possible D gene (5 bases). Per germline, CDR1 MDHEN and CDR2 SYDVKM. The CDR3 covers 13 residues. V gave up 3 bases and J gave up 1 base, with 6 bases separating them. The CDR3 DNA is TGTGCCAGCAGTTTGGGGGGGAACACTGAAGCTTTCTTT. This translates into CASSLGGNTEAFF.

The chain links TRBV3-1 (or the pseudogene TRBV3-2) to TRBJ2-1, with D uncertain. The V and J ends lost 1 base and 0 bases respectively, with 7 bases between them. The CDR3 has 15 residues. In germline, CDR1 is LGHDT, CDR2 YNNKEL (reference sequence). The CDR3 here is CASSQGLSSYNEQFF. The DNA for the CDR3 is TGTGCCAGCAGCCAAGGACTCAGCTCCTACAATGAGCAGTTCTTC.

This chain joins TRBV10-2 and TRBJ2-7; 7 positions match TRBD1. There are 15 residues in the CDR3. The V gene's germline CDR1 is WSHSY and CDR2 SAAADI. The J segment lost 6 bases and the V segment lost 0 bases, leaving 8 bases of the junction unmatched. The chain's CDR3 is CASSESFQGVAEQYF. In DNA form, the CDR3 reads TGCGCCAGCAGTGAGTCTTTTCAGGGGGTAGCCGAGCAGTACTTC.

The gene calls are TRBV10-2 and TRBJ1-1; the D is unclear. Per the germline V gene, CDR1 is WSHSY and CDR2 is SAAADI. The CDR3 is made up of 17 amino acids. Trimming removed 11 bases from V and 3 bases from J, with 28 bases in between. CDR3 sequence reads: CAALHGKSGVRDTEAFF. In DNA form, the CDR3 reads TGCGCCGCTTTGCATGGGAAGAGCGGAGTTAGGGACACTGAAGCTTTCTTT.

As concerns this clone: At the DNA level, this CDR3 is encoded by other sequences in the same sample as well. The CDR3 region is CASSLAGTDTQYF. DNA of the CDR3: TGCGCCAGCAGCTTGGCCGGTACAGATACGCAGTATTTT. The chain carries TRBV5-1 and TRBJ2-3; D gene unclear. Per the germline V gene, CDR1 is SGHRS and CDR2 is YFSETQ. There are 13 residues in the CDR3. Trimming shortened V by 0 bases and J by 3 bases, and 5 bases separated the two germline ends.

The chain carries TRBV29-1 and TRBJ1-1, with D possibly being TRBD1 (5 bases). The CDR3 has 13 amino acids. Per germline, CDR1 SQVTM and CDR2 ANQGSEA. Trimming cost V 4 bases and J 2 bases, with 11 bases left between them. The CDR3 sequence is CSVGGISNTEAFF. The CDR3 DNA reads TGCAGCGTTGGGGGCATCTCAAACACTGAAGCTTTCTTT.

The V call is TRBV2, the J call TRBJ2-6; no reliable D call. There are 14 residues in the CDR3. V lost 7 bases and J lost 0, with 7 bases in between. Looked up from germline, CDR1 is SNHLY and CDR2 is FYNNEI. CDR3 DNA sequence: TGTGCCAGCACCGCACTCTCTGGGGCCAACGTCCTGACTTTC. This encodes CASTALSGANVLTF.

This clone has just one count. This rearrangement joins TRBV5-1 to TRBJ1-4; 7 bases are a match to TRBD1. The CDR3 is 16 amino acids. V shed 4 bases and J 0 bases; nucleotides not matched to a gene: 6. Germline V CDR1 and CDR2: SGHRS, YFSETQ. The CDR3 loop is CASSGGTAATNEKLFF. The DNA for the CDR3 is TGCGCCAGCAGCGGGGGGACAGCTGCAACTAATGAAAAACTGTTTTTT.

The chain combines TRBV7-2 with TRBJ2-7; the D gene is possibly TRBD2 (6 bases). The V gene's germline CDR1 is SGHTA and CDR2 FQGNSA. Trimming stripped 1 base from V and 4 bases from J, with 14 bases between. The CDR3 runs to 15 residues. The CDR3 coding sequence is TGTGCCAGCAGCTTAGACCGGGGAGGTTTGTACGAGCAGTACTTC. Protein: CASSLDRGGLYEQYF.

The gene calls are TRBV30 and TRBJ1-1, with D possibly matching TRBD1 (6 bases). This CDR3 has 13 residues. V gave up 7 bases and J gave up 5 bases, with 17 bases separating them. The V gene's germline CDR1 is GTSNPN and CDR2 SVGIG (reference sequence). The CDR3 DNA follows: TGTGCCTCCCGAAGGGGGGGGAGGACTGAAGCTTTCTTT. Its translation is CASRRGGRTEAFF.

The rearrangement links TRBV6-1 to TRBJ1-5; TRBD1 agrees at 8 bases. The CDR3 is made up of 14 amino acids. The V and J ends lost 3 bases and 7 bases, in that order; junction bases with no gene match: 5. Germline-derived CDR1 and CDR2 are MNHNS and SASEGT. This chain's CDR3 is CASSETGERQPQHF. DNA for the CDR3: TGTGCCAGCAGTGAGACAGGGGAGCGGCAGCCCCAGCATTTT.

The genes are TRBV12-3 or TRBV12-4 and TRBJ1-1; TRBD1 is a possible D gene (5 bases). The CDR3 contains 12 residues. V was trimmed by 10 bases and J by 5 bases, leaving 14 bases between them. The CDR3: CATRGEGTEAFF. The DNA of the CDR3 is TGTGCCACCCGAGGGGAGGGAACTGAAGCTTTCTTT.